The 10 T cell receptor beta chains reported below all come from one sample, sequenced in a study of blood T cell repertoires in COVID-19. Libraries were prepared by immunoSEQ multiplex PCR; TCRdb keeps only in-frame clonotypes and omits some of them. The sample holds some 310,000 clones; around 86% are singletons and the top ten take 1%. Material for sequencing was peripheral blood. All receptors derive from a man aged 45-65 years with active or convalescent COVID-19.

Of note for this clone: The junction shows a germline mismatch at one end, possibly a read error. The DNA for the CDR3 is TGTGCCAGCAGCTTAGATCAGGCGTCCTCTAATTCACCCCTCCACTTT. Translated: CASSLDQASSNSPLHF. The J gene is TRBJ1-6, the V gene TRBV7-2; D is uncertain. The CDR3 is 16 amino acids. Germline CDR1 reads SGHTA; CDR2 reads FQGNSA.

This rearrangement joins TRBV5-1 to TRBJ2-2; unclear D gene. The CDR3 has 15 amino acids. CDR1 SGHRS and CDR2 YFSETQ come from the germline V gene. The V end was cut by 5 bases, the J end by 5 bases, with 16 bases between. The CDR3 DNA follows: TGCGCCAGCAGACCAGCGCCGTACCAGACCGGGGAGCTGTTTTTT. It codes for CASRPAPYQTGELFF. Together with reference TRBV5-1 and TRBJ2-2, the CDR3 gives the full variable domain: KAGVTQTPRYLIKTRGQQVTLSCSPISGHRSVSWYQQTPGQGLQFLFEYFSETQRNKGNFPGRFSGRQFSNSRSEMNVSTLELGDSALYLCASRPAPYQTGELFFGEGSRLTVL.

This clone was recorded only once. The chain joins TRBV9 to TRBJ2-2; TRBD2 matches at 16 bases. Germline V gene lookup returns CDR1 SGDLS and CDR2 YYNGEE. CDR3 size: 18 residues. Trimming at V came to 2 bases and at J to 4 bases, leaving 5 bases not matched to a gene. This chain's CDR3 is CASSVGTSGRGGTGELFF. CDR3 nucleotide sequence: TGTGCCAGCAGCGTGGGGACTAGCGGGAGGGGAGGCACCGGGGAGCTGTTTTTT.

The V and J genes are TRBV9 and TRBJ2-1, with 8 positions matching TRBD2. The CDR3 loop spans 14 amino acids. In germline, CDR1 is SGDLS, CDR2 YYNGEE. The V segment lost 8 bases and the J segment 4 bases; nucleotides outside the gene matches: 8. This chain's CDR3 is CARLSSGVYNEQFF. The CDR3 bases are TGTGCCAGGTTGAGTAGCGGGGTTTACAATGAGCAGTTCTTC.

V and J are TRBV12-3 or TRBV12-4 and TRBJ1-4, with 8 nucleotides matching TRBD1. This CDR3 has 13 residues. The V and J ends lost 4 bases and 12 bases, in that order; junction bases with no gene match: 7. The CDR3 DNA is TGTGCCAGCAGTTCGCAACAGGGGGATGAACTGTTTTTT. It translates to CASSSQQGDELFF.

V gene TRBV29-1 combines with J gene TRBJ2-5, with D perhaps matching TRBD2 (6 bases). Trimming stripped 3 bases from V and 5 bases from J, with 10 bases between. Per the germline V gene, CDR1 is SQVTM and CDR2 is ANQGSEA. This CDR3 region has 12 residues. DNA of the CDR3: TGCAGCGTTGAGGGGGGTCCTGAGACCCAGTACTTC. Protein sequence: CSVEGGPETQYF.

This chain links TRBV10-3 with TRBJ2-2, with 9 bases matching TRBD2. Per the germline V gene, CDR1 is ENHRY and CDR2 is SYGVKD. J was trimmed by 6 bases and V by 10 bases; bases with no gene match: 21. This CDR3 has 18 residues. CDR3 sequence reads: CATQAPEEAGGPPGELFF. The CDR3 DNA follows: TGTGCCACCCAGGCCCCCGAAGAAGCGGGAGGTCCCCCCGGGGAGCTGTTTTTT.

Only one count was recorded for this clone. The chain uses TRBV28 and TRBJ2-4, with D maybe TRBD1 (7 bases). CDR1 MDHEN and CDR2 SYDVKM come from the germline V gene. The CDR3 is made up of 14 amino acids. Between the trimmed V and J ends, which lost 6 bases and 4 bases, there was a span of 13 bases. The CDR3 DNA sequence: TGTGCCAGCAGCCCGCAGGGGGGAAAAAACATTCAGTACTTC. This encodes CASSPQGGKNIQYF.

This chain connects TRBV29-1 to TRBJ2-2; 13 nucleotides agree with TRBD2. The CDR3 runs to 15 residues. Germline loops: CDR1 SQVTM, CDR2 ANQGSEA. The V gene end was trimmed by 6 bases and the J gene end by 4 bases; junction bases not matched to a gene: 5. The CDR3 is CSVRLAGGSTGELFF. The CDR3 bases are TGCAGCGTAAGACTAGCGGGAGGAAGCACCGGGGAGCTGTTTTTT.

This clone was observed once. This chain's CDR3 is CASSRFLKTSRLQNDNEQFF. The DNA of the CDR3 is TGCGCCAGCAGCCGATTTCTCAAGACTAGCCGACTTCAAAACGACAATGAGCAGTTCTTC. V usage is TRBV4-1 and J usage is TRBJ2-1; TRBD2 agrees at 7 bases. V dropped 4 bases and J dropped 5; count of bases not matched to a gene: 23. Germline assignment: CDR1 MGHRA and CDR2 YSYEKL. The CDR3 consists of 20 residues.